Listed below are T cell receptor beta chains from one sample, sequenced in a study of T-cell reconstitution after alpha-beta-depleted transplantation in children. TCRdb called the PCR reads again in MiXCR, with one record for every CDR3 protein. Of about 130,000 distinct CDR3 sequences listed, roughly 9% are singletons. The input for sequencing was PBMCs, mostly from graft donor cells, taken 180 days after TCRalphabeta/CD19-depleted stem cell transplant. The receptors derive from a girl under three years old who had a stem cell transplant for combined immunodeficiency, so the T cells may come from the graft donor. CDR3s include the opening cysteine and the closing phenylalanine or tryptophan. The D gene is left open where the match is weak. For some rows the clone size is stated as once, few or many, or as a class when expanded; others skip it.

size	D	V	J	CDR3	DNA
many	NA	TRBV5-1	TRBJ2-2	CASSLVQGTGELFF	TGCGCCAGCAGCTTGGTACAGGGAACCGGGGAGCTGTTTTTT
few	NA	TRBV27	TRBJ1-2	CATFTVSGNYGYTF	TGTGCCACCTTTACCGTCTCTGGGAACTATGGCTACACCTTC
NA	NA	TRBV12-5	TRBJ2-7	CASGLRGYYEQYF	TGTGCTAGTGGTTTGCGGGGCTACTACGAGCAGTACTTC
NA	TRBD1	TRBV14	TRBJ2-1	CASSERDRGRDEQFF	TGTGCCAGCAGCGAACGGGACAGGGGGCGCGATGAGCAGTTCTTC
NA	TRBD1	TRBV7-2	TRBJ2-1	CASSSGTGYYNEQFF	TGTGCCAGCAGCTCCGGGACAGGGTACTACAATGAGCAGTTCTTC
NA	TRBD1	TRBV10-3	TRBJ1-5	CAIRQGAPNQPQHF	TGTGCCATCAGACAGGGGGCCCCAAATCAGCCCCAGCATTTT
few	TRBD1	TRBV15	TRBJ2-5	CATSRDSTGGLLETQYF	TGTGCCACCAGCAGAGATTCGACAGGGGGCTTGTTAGAGACCCAGTACTTC
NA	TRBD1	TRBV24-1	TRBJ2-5	CATSHLPRTGQETQYF	TGTGCCACCAGTCATTTGCCCCGGACAGGTCAAGAGACCCAGTACTTC
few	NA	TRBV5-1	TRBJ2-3	CASSLDGPLGTDTQYF	TGCGCCAGCAGCTTGGACGGGCCTCTGGGTACAGATACGCAGTATTTT
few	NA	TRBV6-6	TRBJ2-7	CASSYSGDEQYF	TGTGCCAGCAGTTACTCTGGGGACGAGCAGTACTTC
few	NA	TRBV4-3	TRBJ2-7	CASSQETADYEQYF	TGCGCCAGCAGCCAAGAAACGGCAGACTACGAGCAGTACTTC
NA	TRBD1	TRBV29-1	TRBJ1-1	CSVVRGLLNTEAFF	TGCAGCGTTGTGAGGGGGCTTTTGAACACTGAAGCTTTCTTT
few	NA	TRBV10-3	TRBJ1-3	CAISEFAGSGNTIYF	TGTGCCATCAGTGAGTTCGCGGGTTCCGGAAACACCATATATTTT
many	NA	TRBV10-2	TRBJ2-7	CASNGRADPYEQYF	TGCGCCAGCAATGGTCGAGCGGATCCCTACGAGCAGTACTTC
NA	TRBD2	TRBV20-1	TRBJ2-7	CIARDQGGRGAHEQYF	TGCATTGCTAGAGATCAGGGCGGGAGGGGGGCCCACGAGCAGTACTTT
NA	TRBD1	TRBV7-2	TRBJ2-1	CASSTTRGPYNEQFF	TGTGCCAGCAGCACTACCAGGGGGCCCTACAATGAGCAGTTCTTC
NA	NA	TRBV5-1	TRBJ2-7	CASKGGQYEQYF	TGCGCCAGCAAAGGGGGGCAGTACGAGCAGTACTTC
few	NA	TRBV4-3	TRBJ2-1	CASSQVLGYGVLRNEQFF	TGCGCCAGCAGCCAAGTATTAGGCTATGGCGTACTAAGGAATGAGCAGTTCTTC
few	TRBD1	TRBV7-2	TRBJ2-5	CASSPRTGALAETQYF	TGTGCCAGCAGCCCACGGACAGGGGCCCTCGCAGAGACCCAGTACTTC
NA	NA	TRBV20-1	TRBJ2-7	CSASAPVITYEQYF	TGCAGTGCTAGTGCCCCCGTTATTACCTACGAGCAGTACTTC
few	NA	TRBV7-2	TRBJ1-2	CASSLDQGDYGYTF	TGTGCCAGCAGCTTAGATCAGGGAGACTATGGCTACACCTTC
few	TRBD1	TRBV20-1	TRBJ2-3	CSASKGGQGTDTQYF	TGCAGTGCTAGTAAAGGGGGACAGGGCACAGATACGCAGTATTTT
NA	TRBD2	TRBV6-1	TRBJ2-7	CAGRGEEQRTTGEQYF	TGTGCCGGGCGGGGGGAGGAACAGCGAACTACGGGCGAGCAGTACTTC
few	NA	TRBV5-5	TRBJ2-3	CASSLGLSGWPDTQYF	TGTGCCAGCAGCTTAGGACTGTCCGGGTGGCCAGATACGCAGTATTTT
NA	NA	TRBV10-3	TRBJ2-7	CAISVVEGSPAYEQYF	TGTGCCATCAGTGTAGTGGAAGGGTCTCCGGCCTACGAGCAGTACTTC
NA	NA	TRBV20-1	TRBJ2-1	CSARPPTRSNEQFF	TGCAGTGCTAGACCCCCTACTAGGAGCAATGAGCAGTTCTTC
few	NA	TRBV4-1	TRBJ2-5	CASSQGPGQETQYF	TGCGCCAGCAGCCAAGGCCCAGGCCAAGAGACCCAGTACTTC
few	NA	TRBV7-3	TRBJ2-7	CASSPRGSRTDFYEQYF	TGTGCCAGCAGCCCGCGCGGATCTAGGACAGACTTCTACGAGCAGTACTTC
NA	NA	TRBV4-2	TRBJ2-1	CASSQDDTGFSYNEQFF	TGTGCCAGCAGCCAAGACGACACGGGGTTCTCCTACAATGAGCAGTTCTTC
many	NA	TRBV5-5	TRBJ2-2	CASSRGNINTGELFF	TGTGCCAGCAGCCGCGGGAATATAAACACCGGGGAGCTGTTTTTT
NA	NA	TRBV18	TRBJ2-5	CASSPRTGSPAMQETQYF	TGTGCCAGCTCACCTAGAACAGGGTCTCCAGCGATGCAAGAGACCCAGTACTTC
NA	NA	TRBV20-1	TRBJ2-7	CSARTGRLSYEQYF	TGCAGTGCTAGAACGGGGCGCCTCTCCTACGAGCAGTACTTC
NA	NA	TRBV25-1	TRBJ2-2	CASSEGTTNTGELFF	TGTGCCAGCAGTGAGGGGACAACCAACACCGGGGAGCTGTTTTTT
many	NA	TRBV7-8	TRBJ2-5	CASTLGHSYQETQYF	TGTGCCAGCACCTTGGGGCATAGCTACCAAGAGACCCAGTACTTC
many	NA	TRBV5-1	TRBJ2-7	CASSSLTGSSYEQYF	TGCGCCAGCAGCTCCCTGACAGGTTCGTCCTACGAGCAGTACTTC
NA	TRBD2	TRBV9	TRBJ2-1	CASSVTGTSYNEQFF	TGTGCCAGCAGCGTTACCGGGACTAGCTACAATGAGCAGTTCTTC